This TCR beta chain came from a study of T cell responses to AZD1222 COVID-19 vaccine. Regarding the study as a whole: Clonal diversity may have been underestimated, and the donors were mostly white British, with more females than males. Repertoire sampling was restricted to post-peak T cell response timepoints. Vaccine-related CD4 TCRs covered spike, predominating at 160-218 and 743-854. Of spike-specific TCRs, nearly half reportedly target regions left unmutated in variants.

Generated by immunoSEQ multiplex PCR, the TCRdb table keeps only in-frame clones and is missing some. The sample lists roughly 100,000 clones; 75% to 90% were seen once. As for this clone: Antigen unknown.

J was trimmed by 9 bases and V by 7 bases; bases with no gene match: 11. There are 13 residues in the CDR3. Germline V gene sequence: CDR1 MDHEN, CDR2 SYDVKM. The chain combines TRBV28 with TRBJ2-5, with 7 bases matching TRBD2. Here the sequenced sample was peripheral blood, taken on day 0 of AZD1222 vaccination. The TCR was taken from an adult in good health. CDR3: CASTGVAGAAQYF. CDR3 bases: TGTGCCAGCACCGGGGTCGCGGGAGCGGCCCAGTACTTC. The full variable domain, completed using reference TRBV28 and TRBJ2-5, is DVKVTQSSRYLVKRTGEKVFLECVQDMDHENMFWYRQDPGLGLRLIYFSYDVKMKEKGDIPEGYSVSREKKERFSLILESASTNQTSMYLCASTGVAGAAQYFGPGTRLLVL.